This T cell receptor (beta chain) was sequenced for a study of blood T cell repertoires in COVID-19. Original processing notes: The assay estimated nucleated cells by amplifying reference gene primers. Using immunoSEQ multiplex PCR, the repertoire was profiled, and TCRdb retains in-frame clones only, with some absent. The V and J calls and clone size were taken over from that table, and D and trimming were inferred from the DNA. Of around 320,000 clones listed, roughly nine tenths are singletons. In germline, CDR1 is SGHTA, CDR2 FQGNSA. CDR3 length: 14 amino acids. After removal of 3 bases from V and 3 bases from J, the junction contained 2 bases not matched to a gene. Followed over time, Seattle patients had been enrolled while infection was active.

Sequencing was carried out using peripheral blood. The rearrangement uses TRBV7-2 and TRBJ1-3, with 7 bases matching TRBD1. The clonotype comes from a woman aged 25-40 years with COVID-19, enrolled during active disease. CDR3 sequence (DNA): TGTGCCAGCAGCTTTCGGACAGGTGGAAACACCATATATTTT. It specifies CASSFRTGGNTIYF. The full variable domain, its missing parts supplied by reference TRBV7-2 and TRBJ1-3, is GAGVSQSPSNKVTEKGKDVELRCDPISGHTALYWYRQSLGQGLEFLIYFQGNSAPDKSGLPSDRFSAERTGGSVSTLTIQRTQQEDSAVYLCASSFRTGGNTIYFGEGSWLTVV.